What follows are 13 T cell receptor beta chains derived from one specimen sequenced in a study of T-cell reconstitution after alpha-beta-depleted transplantation in children. This sample's TCRbeta library carried unique molecular identifier barcodes. MiXCR, run by TCRdb on the PCR reads, gives a single entry per CDR3 protein. The table has approximately 220,000 distinct CDR3 sequences, about 15% seen once. Specimen: PBMCs, mostly from graft donor cells, collected 360 days after TCRalphabeta/CD19-depleted stem cell transplant. The receptors were gathered from a male patient aged 2 to 9 who had a stem cell transplant for acute lymphoblastic leukemia, so the T cells may come from the graft donor.

The V call is TRBV5-1, the J call TRBJ2-5, with no clear D. Trimming took 5 bases from V and 1 from J, leaving 3 bases between them. This CDR3 contains 11 residues. Germline CDR1 reads SGHRS; CDR2 reads YFSETQ. The CDR3 DNA is TGCGCCAGCAGACTCCAAGAGACCCAGTACTTC. Its protein product is CASRLQETQYF.

This chain links TRBV12-3 or TRBV12-4 with TRBJ2-1, with a tentative D call TRBD2 (7 bases). Trimming took off 2 bases at V and 5 bases at J, with 13 bases between the two ends. CDR3 size: 15 residues. The CDR3 coding sequence is TGTGCCAGCAGTTTATGGGCGGGGGCCCACAATGAGCAGTTCTTC. Translation gives CASSLWAGAHNEQFF.

This chain links TRBV10-3 with TRBJ2-7; 8 bases align to TRBD1. Germline CDR1 reads ENHRY; CDR2 reads SYGVKD. The J segment lost 6 bases and the V segment lost 5 bases, leaving 6 bases of the junction unmatched. This CDR3 is built from 13 residues. The CDR3 DNA follows: TGTGCCATCAGTTCCGGACAGGGTAGCGAGCAGTACTTC. This encodes CAISSGQGSEQYF.

The table lists this clonotype with a few counts. This chain connects TRBV7-8 to TRBJ1-2; D not certain. From germline, CDR1 is SGHVS and CDR2 FQNEAQ. This CDR3 comprises 13 residues. Trimming left V 2 bases short and J 13 bases short, with 17 bases between. The CDR3 is CASSLPPPSGLTF. The CDR3, as DNA: TGTGCCAGCAGCTTACCCCCTCCTTCCGGTCTCACCTTC.

This clonotype appeared many times. The J gene is TRBJ2-1, the V gene TRBV15; perhaps TRBD2 as D (7 bases). The CDR3 has 15 residues. From germline, CDR1 is LNHNV and CDR2 YYDKDF (reference sequence). Trimming stripped 3 bases from V and 4 bases from J, with 13 bases between. The CDR3 sequence: CATSSGGRAYNEQFF. CDR3 bases: TGTGCCACCAGCAGCGGGGGGCGGGCATACAATGAGCAGTTCTTC.

The chain has TRBV7-9 and TRBJ2-1; D not certain. Germline loops: CDR1 SEHNR, CDR2 FQNEAQ (reference sequence). Between the trimmed V and J ends, which lost 1 base and 1 base, there was a span of 14 bases. CDR3 size: 17 residues. CDR3: CASSLVAESRSYNEQFF. DNA of the CDR3: TGTGCCAGCAGCTTAGTTGCAGAATCTAGGTCCTACAATGAGCAGTTCTTC.

This clonotype has a handful of counts. This chain links TRBV28 with TRBJ2-2, with 12 bases that match TRBD2. After removal of 7 bases from V and 9 bases from J, the junction contained 12 bases not matched to a gene. The CDR3 contains 16 residues. Germline CDR1 and CDR2: MDHEN and SYDVKM. CDR3 region: CASTPKGLAGTRELFF. CDR3 DNA sequence: TGTGCCAGCACCCCGAAGGGACTAGCGGGCACTCGGGAGCTGTTTTTT.

A few counts support this clonotype. The chain joins TRBV12-3 or TRBV12-4 to TRBJ2-7, with 9 bases lining up with TRBD1. Losses at the gene ends were 2 bases for V and 2 bases for J; bases not matched to a gene: 10. CDR3 length: 17 residues. The CDR3: CASSLSAGTGPTYEQYF. CDR3 coding DNA: TGTGCCAGCAGTTTATCCGCGGGGACAGGGCCAACCTACGAGCAGTACTTC.

As DNA, the CDR3 is TGCAGTGCTAGAGATGCGAGGGTCATCCACGAGCAGTACTTC. As protein: CSARDARVIHEQYF. The chain recombines TRBV20-1 with TRBJ2-7, with a tentative D call TRBD2 (5 bases). Germline V gives CDR1 DFQATT, CDR2 SNEGSKA (reference sequence). Trimming removed 0 bases at V and 5 bases at J, with 14 bases between. The CDR3 contains 14 residues.

Here the CDR3 DNA reads TGCGCCAGCAGCTCGGGGACAGGGAGAGGCTACACCTTC. Amino acid sequence: CASSSGTGRGYTF. The rearrangement uses TRBV5-1 and TRBJ1-2, with 9 nucleotides matching TRBD1. V was clipped by 3 bases and J by 8 bases; unmatched bases: 5. The CDR3 spans 13 residues. Germline lookup yields CDR1 SGHRS and CDR2 YFSETQ.

The gene calls are TRBV18 and TRBJ2-3; 8 bases line up with TRBD2. Looked up from germline, CDR1 is KGHSH and CDR2 is LQKENI. Germline trimming cut 2 bases from V and 4 bases from J; bases unmatched to any gene: 8. The CDR3 consists of 16 residues. The CDR3 DNA follows: TGTGCCAGCTCACCATTCGAGCGGGGGTATTCAGATACGCAGTATTTT. It is translated as CASSPFERGYSDTQYF.

This clonotype has a handful of counts. The rearrangement uses TRBV10-1 and TRBJ2-3; 10 bases fit TRBD2. V shed 6 bases, J shed 5 bases, and the junction held 8 bases outside the gene matches. The CDR3 has 15 residues. CDR1 is WNHNN, CDR2 SYGVQD, per germline (reference sequence). The CDR3 DNA follows: TGCGCCAGCAGCTTAAGCGGGGGGGCGAAAGATACGCAGTATTTT. The encoded protein is CASSLSGGAKDTQYF.

CDR3 sequence (DNA): TGTGCCAGCAGTCGGACATCTCGACGTACCGGGGAGCTGTTTTTT. This translates into CASSRTSRRTGELFF. The V call is TRBV28, the J call TRBJ2-2, with D perhaps TRBD1 (5 bases). CDR3 length: 15 amino acids. CDR1 is MDHEN, CDR2 SYDVKM, per germline. Between the trimmed V and J ends, which lost 5 bases and 5 bases, there was a span of 15 bases.